This T cell receptor (beta chain) came from a study of blood T cell repertoires in COVID-19. Study in general: Acute and convalescent COVID-19 specimens originated in the United States, Italy and Spain. T cells, B-cell-depleted T cells, or PBMCs supplied cDNA or gDNA.

Original methodology: Reference gene primer amplification gave nucleated cell count estimates. TCRdb's copy holds only in-frame clones and misses some; the assay was immunoSEQ multiplex PCR. V, J and clone size derive from that table, while D and trimming were established from the DNA sequence. The top ten hold around 3% of the sample, which has 270,000 or so clones, 86% seen once. This clone was seen only once. V lost 4 bases and J 1 base, leaving 15 bases between the germline ends. The CDR3 covers 16 residues. CDR1 and CDR2 (germline): MNHEY, SVGAGI. Sample: peripheral blood. The clonotype comes from a woman aged 25 to 45 with active or convalescent COVID-19. The chain links TRBV6-5 to TRBJ2-3; D possibly corresponds to TRBD2 (6 bases). In DNA form, the CDR3 reads TGTGCCAGCAGTTGGGGACTGTGGTCGCGCACAGATACGCAGTATTTT. Protein: CASSWGLWSRTDTQYF.